This TCR beta chain was observed in a study of regulatory T cells in long-lasting Graves disease. V dropped 3 bases and J dropped 7 bases, with 15 bases sitting between them. CDR3 length equals 14 residues. The germline CDR1 and CDR2 sequences are SGHDN and FVKESK. Findings and caveats of the study: The persistent group shared 2,741 public clonotypes, more than the approximately 970 shared by new patients. Gene preferences differed: TRBV28, TRBJ1-2, TRBJ2-5 in persistent cases. Results may be inaccurate due to the small sample size.

Details on this clonotype: Its antigen is unidentified.

The time point denotes: persistent/refractory GD, antithyroid drugs over 5 years with positive TRAb. Making the TCR library involved RNA that had been extracted from PBMCs. To make TCR beta libraries, researchers used iRepertoire HTBI primers and Arm-PCR of CDR3 regions. One entry per CDR3 protein results from TCRdb running MiXCR on the multiplex PCR reads. The sample consists of 430,000 or so distinct CDR3 sequences, 20% to 25% of them appearing once. The chain couples TRBV14 to TRBJ2-5, with D perhaps TRBD1 or TRBD2 (5 bases each). The sequence came from a female donor with Graves disease. The source was peripheral blood mononuclear cells (PBMCs), collected when the disease was refractory, from a patient treated with antithyroid drugs. As DNA, the CDR3 is TGTGCCAGCAGCCAGGGACCTCCGTGGGGGACCCAGTACTTC. As protein: CASSQGPPWGTQYF.